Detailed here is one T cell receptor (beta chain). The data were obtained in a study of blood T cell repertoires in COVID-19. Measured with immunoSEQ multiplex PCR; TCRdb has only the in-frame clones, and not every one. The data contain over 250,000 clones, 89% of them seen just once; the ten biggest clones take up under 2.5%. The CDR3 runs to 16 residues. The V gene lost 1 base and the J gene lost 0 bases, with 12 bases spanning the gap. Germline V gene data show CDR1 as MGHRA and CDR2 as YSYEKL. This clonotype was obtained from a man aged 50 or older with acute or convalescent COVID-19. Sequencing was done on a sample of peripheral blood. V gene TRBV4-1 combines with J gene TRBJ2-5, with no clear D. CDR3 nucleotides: TGCGCCAGCAGCCAAGGCGGCAGAAAATACCAAGAGACCCAGTACTTC. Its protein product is CASSQGGRKYQETQYF.